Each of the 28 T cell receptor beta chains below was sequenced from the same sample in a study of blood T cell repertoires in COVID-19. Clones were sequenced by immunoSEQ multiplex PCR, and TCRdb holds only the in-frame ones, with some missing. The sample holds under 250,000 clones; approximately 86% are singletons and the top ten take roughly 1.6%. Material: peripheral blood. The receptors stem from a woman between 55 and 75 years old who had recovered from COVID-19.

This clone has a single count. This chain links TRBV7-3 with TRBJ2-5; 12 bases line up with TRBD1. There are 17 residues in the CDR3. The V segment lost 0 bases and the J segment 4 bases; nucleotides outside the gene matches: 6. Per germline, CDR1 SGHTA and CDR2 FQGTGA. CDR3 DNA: TGTGCCAGCAGCTTAACGGGACAGGGGGCGAGCCGAGAGACCCAGTACTTC. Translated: CASSLTGQGASRETQYF. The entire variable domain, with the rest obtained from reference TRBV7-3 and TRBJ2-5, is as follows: GAGVSQTPSNKVTEKGKYVELRCDPISGHTALYWYRQSLGQGPEFLIYFQGTGAADDSGLPNDRFFAVRPEGSVSTLKIQRTERGDSAVYLCASSLTGQGASRETQYFGPGTRLLVL.

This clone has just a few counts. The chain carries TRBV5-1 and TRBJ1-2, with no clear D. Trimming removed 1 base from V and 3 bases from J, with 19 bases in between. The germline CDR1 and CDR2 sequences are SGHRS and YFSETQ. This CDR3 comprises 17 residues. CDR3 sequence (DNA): TGCGCCAGCAGCTTGTACGCGGGCGGCCAGGCCCACTATGGCTACACCTTC. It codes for CASSLYAGGQAHYGYTF.

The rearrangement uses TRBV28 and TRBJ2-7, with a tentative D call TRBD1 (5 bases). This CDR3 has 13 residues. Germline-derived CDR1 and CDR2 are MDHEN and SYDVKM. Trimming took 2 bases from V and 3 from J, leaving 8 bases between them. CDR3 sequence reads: CASSLQGFYEQYF. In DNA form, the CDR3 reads TGTGCCAGCAGTTTACAGGGTTTCTACGAGCAGTACTTC.

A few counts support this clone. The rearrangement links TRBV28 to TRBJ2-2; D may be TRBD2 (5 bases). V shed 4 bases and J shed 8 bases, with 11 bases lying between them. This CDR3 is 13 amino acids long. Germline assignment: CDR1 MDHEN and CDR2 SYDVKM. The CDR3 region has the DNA TGTGCCAGCAGTTCGTCCACTAGGGGGGAGCTGTTTTTT. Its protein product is CASSSSTRGELFF.

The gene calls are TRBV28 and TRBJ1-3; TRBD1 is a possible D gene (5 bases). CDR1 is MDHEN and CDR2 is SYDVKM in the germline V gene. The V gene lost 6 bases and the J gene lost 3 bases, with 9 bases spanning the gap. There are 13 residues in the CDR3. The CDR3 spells CASRRDVGNTIYF. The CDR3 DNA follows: TGTGCCAGCAGGCGGGACGTTGGAAACACCATATATTTT.

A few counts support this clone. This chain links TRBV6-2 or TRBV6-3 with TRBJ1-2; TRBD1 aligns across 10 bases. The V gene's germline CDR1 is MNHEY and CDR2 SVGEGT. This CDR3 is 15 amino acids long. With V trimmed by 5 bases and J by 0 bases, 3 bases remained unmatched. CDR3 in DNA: TGTGCCAGCAGTCCAGGACAGGGGGCTAACTATGGCTACACCTTC. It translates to CASSPGQGANYGYTF.

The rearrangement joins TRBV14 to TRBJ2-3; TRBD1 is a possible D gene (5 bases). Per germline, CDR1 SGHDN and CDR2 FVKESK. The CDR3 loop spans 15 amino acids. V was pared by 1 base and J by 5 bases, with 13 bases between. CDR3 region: CASSQVIGAGDTQYF. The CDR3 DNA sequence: TGTGCCAGCAGCCAAGTTATTGGGGCCGGAGATACGCAGTATTTT.

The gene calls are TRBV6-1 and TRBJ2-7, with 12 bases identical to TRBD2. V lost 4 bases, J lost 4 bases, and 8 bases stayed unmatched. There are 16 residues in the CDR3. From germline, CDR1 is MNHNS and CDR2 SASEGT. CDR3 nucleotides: TGTGCCAGCAGTGCCGAACTAGCGGGGGGACGATACGAGCAGTACTTC. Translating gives CASSAELAGGRYEQYF.

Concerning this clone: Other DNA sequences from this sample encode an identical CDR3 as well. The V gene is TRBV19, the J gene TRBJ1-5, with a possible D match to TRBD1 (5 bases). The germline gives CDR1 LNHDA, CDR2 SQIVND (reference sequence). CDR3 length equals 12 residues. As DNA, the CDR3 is TGTGCGAGTGGGGGGAGCAATCAGCCCCAGCATTTT. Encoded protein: CASGGSNQPQHF.

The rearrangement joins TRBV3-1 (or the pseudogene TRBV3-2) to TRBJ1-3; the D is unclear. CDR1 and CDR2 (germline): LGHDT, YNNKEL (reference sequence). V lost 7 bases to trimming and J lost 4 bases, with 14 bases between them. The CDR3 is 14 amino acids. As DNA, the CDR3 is TGTGCCAGCAACCACCGGGGAGGGGGAAACACCATATATTTT. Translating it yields CASNHRGGGNTIYF.

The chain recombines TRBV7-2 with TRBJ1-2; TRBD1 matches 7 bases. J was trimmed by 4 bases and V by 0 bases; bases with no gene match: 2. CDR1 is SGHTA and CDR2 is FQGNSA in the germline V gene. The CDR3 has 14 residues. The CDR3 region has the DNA TGTGCCAGCAGCTTAGCGGGACAGCCCTATGGCTACACCTTC. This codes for CASSLAGQPYGYTF.

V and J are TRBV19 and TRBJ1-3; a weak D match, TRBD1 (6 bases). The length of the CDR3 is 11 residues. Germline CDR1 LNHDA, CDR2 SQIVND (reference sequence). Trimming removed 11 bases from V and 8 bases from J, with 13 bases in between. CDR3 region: CASTGRDTIYF. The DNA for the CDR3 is TGTGCCTCTACAGGGAGAGACACCATATATTTT.

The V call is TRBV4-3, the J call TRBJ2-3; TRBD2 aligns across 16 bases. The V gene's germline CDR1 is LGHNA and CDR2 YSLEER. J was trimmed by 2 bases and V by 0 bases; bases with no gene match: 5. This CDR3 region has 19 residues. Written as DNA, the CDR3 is TGCGCCAGCAGCCAAGAATCCGGGACTAGCGGGGGGGCCACAGATACGCAGTATTTT. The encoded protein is CASSQESGTSGGATDTQYF.

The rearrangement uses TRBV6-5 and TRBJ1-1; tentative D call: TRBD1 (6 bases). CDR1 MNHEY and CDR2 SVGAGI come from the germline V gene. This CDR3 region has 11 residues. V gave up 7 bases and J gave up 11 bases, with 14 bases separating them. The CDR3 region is CASTTGLDAFF. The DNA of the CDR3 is TGTGCCAGCACTACAGGGCTTGACGCTTTCTTT.

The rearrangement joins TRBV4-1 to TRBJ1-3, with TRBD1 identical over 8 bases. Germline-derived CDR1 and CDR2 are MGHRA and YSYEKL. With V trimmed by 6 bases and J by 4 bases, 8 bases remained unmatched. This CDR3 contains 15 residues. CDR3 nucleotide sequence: TGCGCCAGCAGTAGTGGACAGGGTACCGGAAACACCATATATTTT. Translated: CASSSGQGTGNTIYF.

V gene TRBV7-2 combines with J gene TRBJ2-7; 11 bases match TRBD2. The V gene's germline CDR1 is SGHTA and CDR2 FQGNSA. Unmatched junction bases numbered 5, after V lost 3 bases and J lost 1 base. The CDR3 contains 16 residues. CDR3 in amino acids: CASSFVPSGGSYEQYF. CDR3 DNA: TGTGCCAGCAGCTTCGTGCCTAGCGGGGGGTCCTACGAGCAGTACTTC. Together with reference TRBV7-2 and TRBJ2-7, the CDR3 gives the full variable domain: GAGVSQSPSNKVTEKGKDVELRCDPISGHTALYWYRQSLGQGLEFLIYFQGNSAPDKSGLPSDRFSAERTGGSVSTLTIQRTQQEDSAVYLCASSFVPSGGSYEQYFGPGTRLTVT.

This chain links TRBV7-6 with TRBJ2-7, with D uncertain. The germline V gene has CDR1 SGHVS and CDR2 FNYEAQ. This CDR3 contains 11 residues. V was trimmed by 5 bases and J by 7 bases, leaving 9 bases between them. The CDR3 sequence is CASSRGWEQYF. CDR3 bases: TGTGCCAGCAGCCGAGGATGGGAGCAGTACTTC.

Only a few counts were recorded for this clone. The CDR3 region is CASSLGQISSTDTQYF. The CDR3 DNA is TGCGCCAGCAGCCTAGGACAGATCTCTAGCACAGATACGCAGTATTTT. J is TRBJ2-3 and V is TRBV5-1, with D possibly being TRBD1 (6 bases). Germline lookup yields CDR1 SGHRS and CDR2 YFSETQ. With 4 bases removed from V and 0 bases from J, the gap between germline ends came to 15 bases. This CDR3 is 16 amino acids long.

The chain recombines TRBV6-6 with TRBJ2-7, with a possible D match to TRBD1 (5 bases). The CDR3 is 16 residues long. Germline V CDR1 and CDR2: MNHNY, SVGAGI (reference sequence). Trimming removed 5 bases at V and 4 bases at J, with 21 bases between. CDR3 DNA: TGTGCCAGCAGTCCAGGGCTACCAGCGATACGATACGAGCAGTACTTC. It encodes CASSPGLPAIRYEQYF.

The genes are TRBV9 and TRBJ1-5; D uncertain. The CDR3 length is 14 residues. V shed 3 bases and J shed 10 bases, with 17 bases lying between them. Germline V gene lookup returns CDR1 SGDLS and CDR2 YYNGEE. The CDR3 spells CASSGPQTMLPQHF. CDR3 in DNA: TGTGCCAGCAGCGGACCTCAGACTATGCTCCCCCAGCATTTT. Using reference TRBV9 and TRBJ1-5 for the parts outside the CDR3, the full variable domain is DSGVTQTPKHLITATGQRVTLRCSPRSGDLSVYWYQQSLDQGLQFLIQYYNGEERAKGNILERFSAQQFPDLHSELNLSSLELGDSALYFCASSGPQTMLPQHFGDGTRLSIL.

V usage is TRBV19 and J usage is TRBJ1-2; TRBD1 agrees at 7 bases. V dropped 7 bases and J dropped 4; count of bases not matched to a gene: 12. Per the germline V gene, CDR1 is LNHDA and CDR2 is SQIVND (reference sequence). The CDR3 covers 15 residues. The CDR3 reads CASNEYRGKIYGYTF. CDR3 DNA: TGTGCCAGTAACGAATACAGGGGAAAGATCTATGGCTACACCTTC.

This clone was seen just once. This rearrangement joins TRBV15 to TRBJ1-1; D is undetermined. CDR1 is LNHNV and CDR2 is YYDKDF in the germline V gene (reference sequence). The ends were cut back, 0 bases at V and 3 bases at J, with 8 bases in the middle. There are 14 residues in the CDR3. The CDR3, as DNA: TGTGCCACCAGCAGAGACAGATTTTACACTGAAGCTTTCTTT. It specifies CATSRDRFYTEAFF.

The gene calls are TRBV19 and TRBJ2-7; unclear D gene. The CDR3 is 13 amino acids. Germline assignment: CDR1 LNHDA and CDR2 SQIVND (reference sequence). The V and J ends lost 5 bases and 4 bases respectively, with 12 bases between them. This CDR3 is CASSLNRDYEQYF. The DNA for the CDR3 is TGTGCCAGTAGTCTAAACAGAGATTACGAGCAGTACTTC.

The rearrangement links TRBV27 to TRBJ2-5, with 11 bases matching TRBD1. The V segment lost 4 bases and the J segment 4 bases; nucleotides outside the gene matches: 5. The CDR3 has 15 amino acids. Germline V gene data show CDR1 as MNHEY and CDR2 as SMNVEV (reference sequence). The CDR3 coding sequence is TGTGCCAGCAGTTCCTGGACAGGGGGCGGAGAGACCCAGTACTTC. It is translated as CASSSWTGGGETQYF.

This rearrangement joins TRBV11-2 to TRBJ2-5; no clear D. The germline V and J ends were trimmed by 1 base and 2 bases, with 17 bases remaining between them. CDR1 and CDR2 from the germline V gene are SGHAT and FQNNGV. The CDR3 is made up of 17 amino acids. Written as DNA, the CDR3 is TGTGCCAGCAGCTTAGTCCTTCGCTTACAGAAGCAAGAGACCCAGTACTTC. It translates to CASSLVLRLQKQETQYF.

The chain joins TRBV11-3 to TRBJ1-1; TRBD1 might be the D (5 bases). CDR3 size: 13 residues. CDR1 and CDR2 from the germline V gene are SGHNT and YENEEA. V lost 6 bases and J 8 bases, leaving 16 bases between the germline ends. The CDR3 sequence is CASRSRAGDEAFF. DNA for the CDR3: TGTGCCAGCAGATCCAGGGCGGGGGACGAAGCTTTCTTT.

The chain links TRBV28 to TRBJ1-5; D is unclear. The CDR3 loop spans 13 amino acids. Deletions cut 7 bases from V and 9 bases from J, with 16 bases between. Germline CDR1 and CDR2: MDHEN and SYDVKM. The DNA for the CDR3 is TGTGCCAGCAATGACGAGGCATATCGGCCCCAGCATTTT. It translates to CASNDEAYRPQHF.

CDR3 sequence: CASSPLVAPTNEQFF. The CDR3 DNA reads TGCGCCAGCAGCCCCCTAGTAGCCCCAACCAATGAGCAGTTCTTC. The rearrangement links TRBV4-3 to TRBJ2-1, with unresolved D. This CDR3 comprises 15 residues. V lost 4 bases, J lost 6 bases, and 16 bases lay in between. From germline, CDR1 is LGHNA and CDR2 YSLEER.